Below are 13 T cell receptor beta chains sequenced from a single sample in a study of neoadjuvant anti-PD-1 for oral cavity cancer. Time point described: after neoadjuvant nivolumab, at surgical resection. Some clones are missing from TCRdb's copy, which holds only in-frame ones; the method was immunoSEQ multiplex PCR. The sample shows approximately 9,500 clones, more than 60% of them seen only once. The material sequenced was PBMCs, taken after nivolumab (anti-PD-1) treatment. The receptors come from a person aged 35-79 years with oral cavity squamous cell carcinoma.

This chain uses TRBV5-1 with TRBJ2-7; D is ambiguous. V was shortened by 5 bases and J by 2 bases, with 11 bases between the two germline ends. The CDR3 spans 13 residues. Germline lookup yields CDR1 SGHRS and CDR2 YFSETQ. CDR3 bases: TGCGCCAGCAGGATGGGTCGGGCCTACGAGCAGTACTTC. This translates into CASRMGRAYEQYF.

The chain carries TRBV25-1 and TRBJ2-1; tentative D call: TRBD2 (5 bases). The CDR3 runs to 15 residues. Trimming pared 0 bases from V and 3 bases from J, leaving 9 bases between. The germline CDR1 and CDR2 sequences are MGHDK and SYGVNS. This chain's CDR3 is CASSEYRDYYNEQFF. Written as DNA, the CDR3 is TGTGCCAGCAGTGAATATCGCGACTACTACAATGAGCAGTTCTTC. Complete variable domain (other parts from reference TRBV25-1 and TRBJ2-1): EADIYQTPRYLVIGTGKKITLECSQTMGHDKMYWYQQDPGMELHLIHYSYGVNSTEKGDLSSESTVSRIRTEHFPLTLESARPSHTSQYLCASSEYRDYYNEQFFGPGTRLTVL.

The chain employs TRBV5-4 and TRBJ1-2; TRBD1 matches at 7 bases. The CDR3 has 14 amino acids. Unmatched junction bases numbered 3, after V lost 2 bases and J lost 2 bases. Germline V gene lookup returns CDR1 SGHNT and CDR2 YYREEE (reference sequence). The CDR3: CASSLGQANYGYTF. The CDR3 coding sequence is TGTGCCAGCAGCTTAGGACAGGCCAACTATGGCTACACCTTC.

This clone was picked up one time. The chain links TRBV19 to TRBJ2-5, with 7 bases matching TRBD2. Trimming removed 3 bases from V and 5 bases from J; junction bases left unmatched: 9. CDR3 length equals 15 residues. Looked up from germline, CDR1 is LNHDA and CDR2 is SQIVND (reference sequence). CDR3 residues: CASSITAGVWETQYF. The CDR3 DNA is TGTGCCAGTAGTATCACGGCGGGGGTTTGGGAGACCCAGTACTTC.

The table lists this clone with a few counts. The chain is built from TRBV7-9 and TRBJ2-7; 9 bases are shared with TRBD1. The trim removed 4 bases at V and 2 bases at J, leaving 3 bases unmatched. In germline, CDR1 is SEHNR, CDR2 FQNEAQ (reference sequence). The CDR3 is 14 amino acids. DNA for the CDR3: TGTGCCAGCAGCTCGGGACAGGGCGCCTACGAGCAGTACTTC. Its translation is CASSSGQGAYEQYF.

There are a few counts of this clone. The rearrangement joins TRBV6-1 to TRBJ1-1; D not resolved. V gave up 6 bases and J gave up 3 bases, with 14 bases separating them. The germline CDR1 and CDR2 sequences are MNHNS and SASEGT. The length of the CDR3 is 14 residues. The CDR3 here is CASRNYVGDTEAFF. DNA of the CDR3: TGTGCCAGCAGAAATTATGTCGGGGACACTGAAGCTTTCTTT.

V is TRBV2 and J is TRBJ2-5, with 14 bases aligning to TRBD2. CDR1 and CDR2 (germline): SNHLY, FYNNEI. With 8 bases clipped from V and 7 bases from J, the junction kept 9 bases outside the gene matches. The CDR3 is 15 residues long. The DNA for the CDR3 is TGTGCCAGCTTGCAGGGACTAGCGGGAGAGGGGACCCAGTACTTC. It codes for CASLQGLAGEGTQYF.

V and J are TRBV11-2 and TRBJ2-7; TRBD1 matches at 10 bases. The CDR3 contains 15 residues. Germline lookup yields CDR1 SGHAT and CDR2 FQNNGV. Losses at the gene ends were 3 bases for V and 2 bases for J; bases not matched to a gene: 4. The CDR3 loop reads CASSLTGGLTYEQYF. CDR3 sequence (DNA): TGTGCCAGCAGCTTGACAGGGGGCCTCACCTACGAGCAGTACTTC.

This sequence joins TRBV9 and TRBJ2-2; 10 bases align to TRBD1. This CDR3 region has 15 residues. CDR1 SGDLS and CDR2 YYNGEE come from the germline V gene. J lost 6 bases, V lost 0 bases, and 2 bases had no gene match. CDR3 sequence reads: CASSVETGGSGELFF. The CDR3 DNA reads TGTGCCAGCAGCGTAGAGACAGGGGGCTCCGGGGAGCTGTTTTTT. The full variable domain, with the rest looked up from reference TRBV9 and TRBJ2-2, is DSGVTQTPKHLITATGQRVTLRCSPRSGDLSVYWYQQSLDQGLQFLIQYYNGEERAKGNILERFSAQQFPDLHSELNLSSLELGDSALYFCASSVETGGSGELFFGEGSRLTVL.

This chain links TRBV19 with TRBJ1-3; D unresolved. V was cut by 5 bases and J by 2 bases, with 10 bases left in between. The germline V gene encodes CDR1 LNHDA and CDR2 SQIVND (reference sequence). This CDR3 region has 14 residues. CDR3 bases: TGTGCCAGTAGTGGTACTGGCACTGGAAACACCATATATTTT. It specifies CASSGTGTGNTIYF.

The CDR3 loop is CASSLERGQPQHF. CDR3 DNA: TGTGCCAGCAGCTTAGAACGGGGACAGCCCCAGCATTTT. V and J are TRBV7-9 and TRBJ1-5, with D hard to call. This CDR3 is built from 13 residues. CDR1 and CDR2 from the germline V gene are SEHNR and FQNEAQ (reference sequence). V gave up 1 base and J gave up 7 bases, with 8 bases separating them.

The chain carries TRBV2 and TRBJ2-7; TRBD2 is a possible D gene (5 bases). V gave up 0 bases and J gave up 12 bases, with 12 bases separating them. The CDR3 has 12 amino acids. Germline loops: CDR1 SNHLY, CDR2 FYNNEI. CDR3 nucleotide sequence: TGTGCCAGCAGTGAAGCGGTGGCCGCGGGGTACTTC. Translated: CASSEAVAAGYF.

The chain has TRBV7-3 and TRBJ1-1; D is perhaps TRBD1 (6 bases). V lost 5 bases, J lost 7 bases, and 17 bases lay in between. Germline V gives CDR1 SGHTA, CDR2 FQGTGA. This CDR3 has 14 amino acids. The CDR3 sequence is CASSLQGGAREAFF. CDR3 nucleotides: TGTGCCAGCAGCCTACAGGGAGGTGCGCGTGAAGCTTTCTTT.